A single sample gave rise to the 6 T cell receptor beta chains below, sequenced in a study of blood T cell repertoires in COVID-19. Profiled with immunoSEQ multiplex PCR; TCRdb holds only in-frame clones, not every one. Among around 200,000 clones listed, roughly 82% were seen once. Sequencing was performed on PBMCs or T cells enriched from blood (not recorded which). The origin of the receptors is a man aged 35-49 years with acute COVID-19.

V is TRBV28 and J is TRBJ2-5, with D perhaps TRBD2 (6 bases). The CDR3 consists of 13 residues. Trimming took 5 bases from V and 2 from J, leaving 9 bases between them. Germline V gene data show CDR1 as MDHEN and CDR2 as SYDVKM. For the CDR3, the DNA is TGTGCCAGCAGTCCGGGGGTGCAAGAGACCCAGTACTTC. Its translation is CASSPGVQETQYF.

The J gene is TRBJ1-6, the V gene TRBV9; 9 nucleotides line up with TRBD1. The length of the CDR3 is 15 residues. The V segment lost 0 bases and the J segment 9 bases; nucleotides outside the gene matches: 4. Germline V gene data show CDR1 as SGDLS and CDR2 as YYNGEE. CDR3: CASSVEGTGLSPLHF. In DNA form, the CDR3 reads TGTGCCAGCAGCGTAGAAGGGACAGGGCTTTCACCCCTCCACTTT.

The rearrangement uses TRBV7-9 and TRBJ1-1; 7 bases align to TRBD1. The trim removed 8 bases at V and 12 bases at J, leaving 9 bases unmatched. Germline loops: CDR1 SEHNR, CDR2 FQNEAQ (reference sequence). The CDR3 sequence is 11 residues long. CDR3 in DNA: TGTGCCAGCCGCACAGGGGATCAGTCTTTCTTT. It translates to CASRTGDQSFF. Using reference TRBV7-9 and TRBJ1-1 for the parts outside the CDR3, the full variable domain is DTGVSQNPRHKITKRGQNVTFRCDPISEHNRLYWYRQTLGQGPEFLTYFQNEAQLEKSRLLSDRFSAERPKGSFSTLEIQRTEQGDSAMYLCASRTGDQSFFGQGTRLTVV.

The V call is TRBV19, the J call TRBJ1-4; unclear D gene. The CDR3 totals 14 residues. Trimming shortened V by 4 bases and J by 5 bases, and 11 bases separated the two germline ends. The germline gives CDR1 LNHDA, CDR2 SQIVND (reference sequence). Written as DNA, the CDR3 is TGTGCCAGTAGTAGGCGGGAGTCGAATGAAAAACTGTTTTTT. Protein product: CASSRRESNEKLFF.

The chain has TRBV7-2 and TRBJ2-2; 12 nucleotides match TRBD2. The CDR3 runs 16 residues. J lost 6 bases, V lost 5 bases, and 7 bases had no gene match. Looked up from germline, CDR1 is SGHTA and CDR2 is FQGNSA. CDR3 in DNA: TGTGCCAGCAGCCGTCTGGGACTAGCGGGCTCCGGGGAGCTGTTTTTT. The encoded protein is CASSRLGLAGSGELFF. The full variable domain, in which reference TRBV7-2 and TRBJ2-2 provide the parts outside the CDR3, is GAGVSQSPSNKVTEKGKDVELRCDPISGHTALYWYRQSLGQGLEFLIYFQGNSAPDKSGLPSDRFSAERTGGSVSTLTIQRTQQEDSAVYLCASSRLGLAGSGELFFGEGSRLTVL.

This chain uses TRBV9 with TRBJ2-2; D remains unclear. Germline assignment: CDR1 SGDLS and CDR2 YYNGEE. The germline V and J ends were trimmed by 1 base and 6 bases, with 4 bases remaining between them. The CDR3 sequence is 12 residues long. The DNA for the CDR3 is TGTGCCAGCAGCGTAAACTCCGGGGAGCTGTTTTTT. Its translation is CASSVNSGELFF.